This record looks at one T cell receptor beta chain sequence and its context. What it recognizes is unknown. The sample originates from a study of T cells after yellow fever vaccination. Findings of the study overall: By day 5 rather than day 15, the secondary response had peaked, though it was weaker. Boosting was followed by the reappearance of most primary-vaccination clones (96% CD4, 85% to 90% CD8).

The CDR3 covers 16 residues. Germline CDR1 is SGHRS and CDR2 is YFSETQ. The V end lost 0 bases, the J end lost 2 bases, and 15 bases lay between the germline ends. TCRdb re-called the 5' RACE reads through MiXCR, storing one row per CDR3 protein. This sample yields roughly 310,000 distinct CDR3 sequences, of which 8.7% are seen a single time; roughly 17% belongs to the top ten. The chain carries TRBV5-1 and TRBJ2-7; D is unclear. Sequenced here: PBMCs, sampled on the day of the first yellow fever vaccination. This clonotype originated in a man aged 18-30 years who received the YFV17D yellow fever vaccine. The CDR3 coding sequence is TGCGCCAGCAGCTTGGCCACCATACACCCCACCTACGAGCAGTACTTC. Translation: CASSLATIHPTYEQYF.